A selection of T cell receptor beta chains follows, all from one sample in a study of CD8+ T cells in alopecia areata. Assay: immunoSEQ multiplex PCR; the TCRdb copy retains only in-frame clones and omits some. The sample records over 95,000 clones, roughly 64% being singletons. Specimen: CD8+ T cells sorted from blood, collected at week 4, from a patient treated with tofacitinib. The receptors stem from a human donor with alopecia areata. Both conserved end residues are trimmed from each CDR3. Rows give clone size only sometimes, using once, few, many, or a class for an expanded clone.

v_gene	j_gene	abundance	CDR3aa
TRBV2	TRBJ2-3	.	ASRTGTGVTDTQY
TRBV6-1	TRBJ2-2	.	ASSEETGSPGELF
TRBV28	TRBJ2-6	few	ASSFWIHSGANVLT
TRBV15	TRBJ2-3	.	ATSTAGGPGTDTQY
TRBV9	TRBJ2-7	.	ASSVVPGAGYEQY
TRBV2	TRBJ2-3	.	ASTSEPTYSDTQY
TRBV19	TRBJ1-1	.	ASSEGDRMDTEAF
TRBV30	TRBJ2-7	.	AWSAQGNEQY
TRBV7-7	TRBJ2-2	.	ASSPGVSGELF
TRBV5-1	TRBJ1-1	.	ASSLDRLNTEAF
TRBV9	TRBJ1-1	few	ASTLLGQPNTEAF
TRBV29-1	TRBJ2-1	.	SVEGQDDTYNEQF
TRBV30	TRBJ1-3	once	AWSAGIGNTIY
TRBV4-1	TRBJ1-2	.	ASSQALEGYGYT
TRBV4-3	TRBJ2-7	few	ASSQDRDRGYEQY
TRBV7-9	TRBJ1-5	.	ASSLGGDQPQH
TRBV7-9	TRBJ2-7	few	ASSGTTSGRSSYEQY
TRBV7-3	TRBJ2-1	few	ASSPLSGGASGNEQF
TRBV23-1	TRBJ1-5	.	ASISFGRADYQPQH
TRBV6-5	TRBJ1-2	once	ASTMTGYYGYT
TRBV7-9	TRBJ1-2	.	ASRPLEGVYYGYT
TRBV5-6	TRBJ2-7	.	ASTPGQGNEQY